The TCR beta chain under discussion was sequenced for a study of metastatic and nonmetastatic thyroid tumors. Findings of the study overall: Patients with malignant thyroid tumors reportedly had significantly higher TCR beta diversity than those with benign nodules, in blood and tumor.

The germline V gene has CDR1 MDHEN and CDR2 SYDVKM. CDR3 length: 11 amino acids. V lost 5 bases and J lost 6, with 6 bases in between. All patients reached thyroid surgery having received no treatment beforehand. This clone was observed at least ten times. Its antigen remains unknown. In the source study's methods: Clinicopathological groups differed in CDR3, with these differences serving to build a distant-metastasis classifier for papillary thyroid cancer. With MiXCR, TCRdb called clones anew from the PCR reads. What appears here as the V and J calls and clone size reflects TCRdb's work, not the paper's. The table includes about 24,000 clones, 20% to 30% detected once.

The source is a male donor with papillary thyroid cancer or a benign thyroid nodule (not recorded which). Some clones in this sample may be carry-over from other donors' samples. The sequenced material came from blood. V usage is TRBV28 and J usage is TRBJ2-3; D ambiguous. CDR3 nucleotide sequence: TGTGCCAGCAGTCCCCAGGATACGCAGTATTTT. It codes for CASSPQDTQYF.